This is a list of T cell receptor beta chains from one sample in a study of blood T cell repertoires in COVID-19. Assay: immunoSEQ multiplex PCR; the TCRdb copy retains only in-frame clones and omits some. The table has about 54,000 clones, 91% seen once; the top ten hold approximately 8%. The sample comprised peripheral blood. The receptors shown here come from a woman aged 55-69 years with active or convalescent COVID-19. The CDR3 runs from the conserved cysteine through the conserved F or W. D genes are given only for firm matches. Clone size is given for some rows only: seen once, a few or many times, or a class if the clone is expanded.

size,length,V,J,D,DNA,CDR3
-,15,TRBV6-5,TRBJ2-3,TRBD2,TGTGCCAGCAGTTACTCCGGGACTAGAAGCCATACGCAGTATTTT,CASSYSGTRSHTQYF
-,13,TRBV28,TRBJ2-7,-,TGTGCCAGCAGTCCGCCTCCTAGGAGGGAGCAGTACTTC,CASSPPPRREQYF
-,14,TRBV18,TRBJ2-7,-,TGTGCCAGCACCGGGACAGTGGGAGGCGACGAGCAGTACTTC,CASTGTVGGDEQYF
-,15,TRBV18,TRBJ1-1,-,TGTGCCAGCTCGCCGACCTTAGAGGCGAACACTGAAGCTTTCTTT,CASSPTLEANTEAFF
-,17,TRBV6-1,TRBJ1-5,-,TGTGCCAGCAGTGAAGCCCGGACACCCTATAGCAATCAGCCCCAGCATTTT,CASSEARTPYSNQPQHF
-,16,TRBV6-5,TRBJ2-1,-,TGTGCCAGCAGTTCCCCCAGACTAGTCTCCTACAATGAGCAGTTCTTC,CASSSPRLVSYNEQFF
few,13,TRBV27,TRBJ1-1,TRBD1,TGTGCCAGCAGTCCCTGGGACAGGGGAAAAGCTTTCTTT,CASSPWDRGKAFF
-,15,TRBV6-2/TRBV6-3,TRBJ2-1,TRBD2,TGTGCCAGCAGTTACGGTGGACTAGCGTACAATGAGCAGTTCTTC,CASSYGGLAYNEQFF
-,16,TRBV7-2,TRBJ2-7,TRBD2,TGTGCCAGCAGCTTGACAGTAGCGGGTGCCTCTTACGAGCAGTACTTC,CASSLTVAGASYEQYF
-,13,TRBV6-1,TRBJ1-2,-,TGTGCCAGCAGTGAAATCTCTAACTATGGCTACACCTTC,CASSEISNYGYTF